This T cell receptor (beta chain) was identified during a study of CD8+ T cells in alopecia areata. To note about this clone: Its antigen is still unknown.

It was cDNA, reverse transcribed from extracted RNA, that served as the sequencing template. The repertoire was sequenced with immunoSEQ multiplex PCR; TCRdb's copy has only in-frame clones and lacks some. The table records some 88,000 clones, 40% to 50% of them present only once. Broader study findings: Numerous clones, expanded in lesions, remained in scalp and blood during tofacitinib.

This CDR3 comprises 14 residues. The V and J ends lost 4 bases and 8 bases respectively, with 16 bases between them. Germline-derived CDR1 and CDR2 are SGDLS and YYNGEE. The treatment: oral pan-JAK inhibitor, 5-10 mg twice daily. The input for sequencing was CD8+ T cells sorted from blood, taken at week 24, from a patient treated with tofacitinib. The clonotype was recovered from a human donor with alopecia areata. The chain links TRBV9 to TRBJ1-5; unclear D gene. The CDR3 loop reads CASSPGGRPEPQHF. CDR3 bases: TGTGCCAGCAGCCCCGGCGGGCGGCCTGAGCCCCAGCATTTT.